This is a list of T cell receptor beta chains from one sample in a study of shared clonotypes between healthy human individuals. Method: immunoSEQ multiplex PCR; TCRdb's copy keeps in-frame clones and lacks some. The table shows roughly 640,000 clones, with around 72% occurring only once. Sequencing was done on a sample of memory CD4+ T cells sorted from blood. Receptors were obtained from a woman aged 25 to 45 in good health. The CDR3 runs from the conserved cysteine through the conserved F or W. D genes are given only for firm matches. The size field is filled for only some rows; it gives once, few, many or a size class.

d_gene: -
abundance: -
v_gene: TRBV7-2
j_gene: TRBJ1-3
CDR3aa: CASSLVVGGSSGNTIYF
CDR3nt: TGTGCCAGCAGCTTAGTAGTCGGCGGAAGCTCTGGAAACACCATATATTTT

d_gene: -
abundance: -
v_gene: TRBV4-1
j_gene: TRBJ2-7
CDR3aa: CASSPRSGVNYEQYF
CDR3nt: TGCGCCAGCAGCCCCCGATCGGGGGTCAACTACGAGCAGTACTTC

d_gene: -
abundance: -
v_gene: TRBV9
j_gene: TRBJ2-3
CDR3aa: CASSPNTGSDTQYF
CDR3nt: TGTGCCAGCAGCCCAAACACCGGGTCAGATACGCAGTATTTT

d_gene: TRBD2
abundance: -
v_gene: TRBV19
j_gene: TRBJ2-7
CDR3aa: CASGLLAGGPYEQYF
CDR3nt: TGTGCCAGTGGATTACTAGCGGGAGGGCCCTACGAGCAGTACTTC

d_gene: -
abundance: -
v_gene: TRBV5-6
j_gene: TRBJ2-1
CDR3aa: CASSRERSSYNEQFF
CDR3nt: TGTGCCAGCAGCCGGGAGAGATCCTCCTACAATGAGCAGTTCTTC

d_gene: -
abundance: few
v_gene: TRBV10-3
j_gene: TRBJ1-1
CDR3aa: CAISIRQNTEAFF
CDR3nt: TGTGCCATCAGCATACGACAGAACACTGAAGCTTTCTTT

d_gene: -
abundance: -
v_gene: TRBV5-1
j_gene: TRBJ2-5
CDR3aa: CASSLARLAQETQYF
CDR3nt: TGCGCCAGCAGCTTGGCCAGGCTAGCCCAAGAGACCCAGTACTTC

d_gene: -
abundance: -
v_gene: TRBV7-3
j_gene: TRBJ2-5
CDR3aa: CASSPARSETQYF
CDR3nt: TGTGCCAGCAGCCCAGCGAGGTCAGAGACCCAGTACTTC

d_gene: -
abundance: -
v_gene: TRBV6-1
j_gene: TRBJ1-4
CDR3aa: CANSPGTSVNEKLFF
CDR3nt: TGTGCCAACTCCCCCGGGACATCCGTTAATGAAAAACTGTTTTTT

d_gene: -
abundance: -
v_gene: TRBV19
j_gene: TRBJ2-7
CDR3aa: CASSLDNTYEQYF
CDR3nt: TGTGCCAGTAGTTTGGACAATACCTACGAGCAGTACTTC

d_gene: -
abundance: -
v_gene: TRBV28
j_gene: TRBJ2-2
CDR3aa: CASSPDGGIIGELFF
CDR3nt: TGTGCCAGCAGTCCGGACGGAGGCATAATCGGGGAGCTGTTTTTT

d_gene: TRBD2
abundance: -
v_gene: TRBV11-3
j_gene: TRBJ2-3
CDR3aa: CASSPGWTSGSTDTQYF
CDR3nt: TGTGCCAGCAGCCCCGGCTGGACTAGCGGGAGCACAGATACGCAGTATTTT

d_gene: -
abundance: few
v_gene: TRBV5-1
j_gene: TRBJ1-5
CDR3aa: CASSLVPDDRARHF
CDR3nt: TGCGCCAGCAGCTTGGTTCCGGATGATAGGGCGAGGCATTTT

d_gene: -
abundance: -
v_gene: TRBV5-4
j_gene: TRBJ1-2
CDR3aa: CASSLVDRGYGYTF
CDR3nt: TGTGCCAGCAGCTTGGTTGATAGGGGATATGGCTACACCTTC

d_gene: -
abundance: -
v_gene: TRBV2
j_gene: TRBJ1-5
CDR3aa: CASKGGQTYSNQPQHF
CDR3nt: TGTGCCAGCAAGGGTGGGCAGACATATAGCAATCAGCCCCAGCATTTT

d_gene: -
abundance: -
v_gene: TRBV11-2
j_gene: TRBJ1-4
CDR3aa: CASSLDRLRTGATNEKLFF
CDR3nt: TGTGCCAGCAGCTTAGATAGACTCCGGACGGGTGCAACTAATGAAAAACTGTTTTTT

d_gene: -
abundance: few
v_gene: TRBV2
j_gene: TRBJ2-5
CDR3aa: CASSGSAQETQYF
CDR3nt: TGTGCCAGCAGTGGGTCAGCCCAAGAGACCCAGTACTTC

d_gene: -
abundance: -
v_gene: TRBV6-5
j_gene: TRBJ1-1
CDR3aa: CASSYSHSRNTEAFF
CDR3nt: TGTGCCAGCAGTTACTCGCACAGTAGGAACACTGAAGCTTTCTTT

d_gene: -
abundance: -
v_gene: TRBV7-8
j_gene: TRBJ1-1
CDR3aa: CASSLSGNQAFF
CDR3nt: TGTGCCAGCAGCCTATCCGGGAACCAAGCTTTCTTT

d_gene: TRBD2
abundance: -
v_gene: TRBV5-1
j_gene: TRBJ2-5
CDR3aa: CASRGFQRGETQYF
CDR3nt: TGCGCCAGCAGAGGTTTTCAGCGGGGAGAGACCCAGTACTTC

d_gene: -
abundance: once
v_gene: TRBV2
j_gene: TRBJ1-6
CDR3aa: CATGADISPLHF
CDR3nt: TGTGCCACCGGGGCGGACATATCACCCCTCCACTTT

d_gene: TRBD1
abundance: once
v_gene: TRBV27
j_gene: TRBJ1-5
CDR3aa: CASSSGQGSQPQHF
CDR3nt: TGTGCCAGCAGTTCCGGACAGGGGAGCCAGCCCCAGCATTTT

d_gene: -
abundance: -
v_gene: TRBV28
j_gene: TRBJ2-7
CDR3aa: CASREGTGSTYEQYF
CDR3nt: TGTGCCAGCAGGGAGGGTACAGGGAGCACCTACGAGCAGTACTTC

d_gene: TRBD2
abundance: -
v_gene: TRBV7-2
j_gene: TRBJ2-7
CDR3aa: CASSLVVLGEGPYEQYF
CDR3nt: TGTGCCAGCAGCTTAGTGGTTCTGGGGGAGGGCCCATATGAGCAGTACTTC

d_gene: -
abundance: -
v_gene: TRBV29-1
j_gene: TRBJ2-1
CDR3aa: CSVWSGENNEQFF
CDR3nt: TGCAGCGTTTGGTCGGGAGAGAACAATGAGCAGTTCTTC

d_gene: TRBD1
abundance: -
v_gene: TRBV18
j_gene: TRBJ1-1
CDR3aa: CASSFQGGETEAFF
CDR3nt: TGTGCCAGCTCGTTTCAGGGGGGAGAGACTGAAGCTTTCTTT

d_gene: -
abundance: -
v_gene: TRBV7-8
j_gene: TRBJ2-1
CDR3aa: CASSPSFGDEQFF
CDR3nt: TGTGCCAGCAGCCCCTCCTTCGGGGATGAGCAGTTCTTC

d_gene: -
abundance: -
v_gene: TRBV19
j_gene: TRBJ1-2
CDR3aa: CATRPQTGLYGYTF
CDR3nt: TGTGCCACACGACCACAGACAGGCCTCTATGGCTACACCTTC

d_gene: -
abundance: once
v_gene: TRBV4-1
j_gene: TRBJ2-7
CDR3aa: CASSQETGNPSYEQYF
CDR3nt: TGCGCCAGCAGCCAAGAAACAGGAAACCCGTCCTACGAGCAGTACTTC

d_gene: -
abundance: -
v_gene: TRBV18
j_gene: TRBJ1-4
CDR3aa: CASSQERQENEKLFF
CDR3nt: TGTGCCAGCTCACAGGAAAGACAGGAAAATGAAAAACTGTTTTTT

d_gene: TRBD1
abundance: -
v_gene: TRBV15
j_gene: TRBJ2-1
CDR3aa: CATSSGQGVAEQFF
CDR3nt: TGTGCCACCAGCAGCGGACAGGGAGTAGCTGAGCAGTTCTTC

d_gene: -
abundance: -
v_gene: TRBV21-1
j_gene: TRBJ2-7
CDR3aa: CASSNETVPNEQYF
CDR3nt: TGTGCCAGCAGCAATGAGACAGTTCCCAACGAGCAGTACTTC

d_gene: TRBD2
abundance: -
v_gene: TRBV6-6
j_gene: TRBJ2-7
CDR3aa: CASRRGTGTSAYEQYF
CDR3nt: TGTGCCAGCAGGCGAGGAACCGGGACTAGCGCGTACGAGCAGTACTTC

d_gene: TRBD2
abundance: -
v_gene: TRBV20-1
j_gene: TRBJ2-4
CDR3aa: CSVPHLAEKYF
CDR3nt: TGCAGTGTCCCCCATCTAGCGGAAAAGTACTTC

d_gene: -
abundance: once
v_gene: TRBV11-2
j_gene: TRBJ2-1
CDR3aa: CASSFDTDSSYNEQFF
CDR3nt: TGTGCCAGCAGCTTCGACACGGATAGCTCCTACAATGAGCAGTTCTTC

d_gene: -
abundance: -
v_gene: TRBV6-5
j_gene: TRBJ1-1
CDR3aa: CASRDPVNTEAFF
CDR3nt: TGTGCCAGCAGGGACCCAGTGAACACTGAAGCTTTCTTT

d_gene: TRBD1
abundance: once
v_gene: TRBV25-1
j_gene: TRBJ2-7
CDR3aa: CASTVHQGDSYEQYF
CDR3nt: TGTGCCAGCACGGTGCATCAGGGGGACTCCTACGAGCAGTACTTC

d_gene: TRBD1
abundance: few
v_gene: TRBV7-9
j_gene: TRBJ2-2
CDR3aa: CASSLQQGYGGELFF
CDR3nt: TGTGCCAGCAGCCTTCAACAGGGGTACGGCGGGGAGCTGTTTTTT

d_gene: -
abundance: -
v_gene: TRBV5-1
j_gene: TRBJ2-1
CDR3aa: CASSLGRGGYNEQFF
CDR3nt: TGCGCCAGCAGCTTGGGCAGGGGGGGGTACAATGAGCAGTTCTTC

d_gene: -
abundance: few
v_gene: TRBV19
j_gene: TRBJ2-2
CDR3aa: CATNRPGGSGELFF
CDR3nt: TGTGCCACCAACCGCCCTGGCGGATCCGGGGAGCTGTTTTTT

d_gene: -
abundance: -
v_gene: TRBV9
j_gene: TRBJ2-3
CDR3aa: CASSVVGQGRTDTQYF
CDR3nt: TGTGCCAGCAGCGTAGTGGGGCAGGGGAGGACAGATACGCAGTATTTT

d_gene: -
abundance: -
v_gene: TRBV4-2
j_gene: TRBJ2-2
CDR3aa: CASSPLLGLANTGELFF
CDR3nt: TGTGCCAGCAGCCCCCTTCTGGGGCTGGCGAACACCGGGGAGCTGTTTTTT

d_gene: TRBD1
abundance: once
v_gene: TRBV19
j_gene: TRBJ1-2
CDR3aa: CASTLGQGGGYTF
CDR3nt: TGTGCCAGTACCCTGGGACAGGGCGGTGGCTACACCTTC

d_gene: -
abundance: -
v_gene: TRBV5-1
j_gene: TRBJ1-4
CDR3aa: CASRGGTHRLGEKLFF
CDR3nt: TGCGCCAGCCGAGGAGGCACCCATCGACTTGGTGAAAAACTGTTTTTT

d_gene: -
abundance: -
v_gene: TRBV5-5
j_gene: TRBJ2-7
CDR3aa: CASSGGPSAYEQYF
CDR3nt: TGTGCCAGCAGCGGCGGGCCCTCGGCGTACGAGCAGTACTTC

d_gene: TRBD1
abundance: -
v_gene: TRBV5-1
j_gene: TRBJ2-5
CDR3aa: CASTKDRAEETQYF
CDR3nt: TGCGCCAGCACCAAAGACAGGGCGGAAGAGACCCAGTACTTC

d_gene: -
abundance: -
v_gene: TRBV5-1
j_gene: TRBJ2-1
CDR3aa: CASSTQGGRSNEQFF
CDR3nt: TGCGCCAGCAGCACTCAGGGGGGACGTAGTAATGAGCAGTTCTTC

d_gene: -
abundance: -
v_gene: TRBV4-2
j_gene: TRBJ1-5
CDR3aa: CASSQDYTATAQPQHF
CDR3nt: TGTGCCAGCAGCCAAGATTACACCGCCACCGCTCAGCCCCAGCATTTT

d_gene: TRBD1
abundance: once
v_gene: TRBV19
j_gene: TRBJ1-1
CDR3aa: CASSNDRGSTEAFF
CDR3nt: TGTGCCAGTAGTAACGACAGGGGGAGCACTGAAGCTTTCTTT

d_gene: -
abundance: -
v_gene: TRBV5-1
j_gene: TRBJ2-6
CDR3aa: CASSPRGSPSGANVLTF
CDR3nt: TGCGCCAGCAGCCCTAGGGGCAGCCCCTCTGGGGCCAACGTCCTGACTTTC

d_gene: -
abundance: -
v_gene: TRBV30
j_gene: TRBJ2-7
CDR3aa: CAWSTSYEQYF
CDR3nt: TGTGCCTGGAGTACCTCTTACGAGCAGTACTTC

d_gene: TRBD1
abundance: -
v_gene: TRBV5-1
j_gene: TRBJ1-3
CDR3aa: CASSLQDRGRNTIYF
CDR3nt: TGCGCCAGCAGCTTACAGGACAGGGGTAGAAACACCATATATTTT